This note documents a single T cell receptor beta chain sequence. Its specificity is unknown. These data belong to a study of shared clonotypes between healthy human individuals. CDR1 is SEHNR, CDR2 FQNEAQ, per germline (reference sequence). The V end was cut by 3 bases, the J end by 5 bases, with 14 bases between. The CDR3 spans 15 residues. The protocol was immunoSEQ multiplex PCR, while the TCRdb copy is restricted to in-frame clones and leaves out a portion. The sample includes over 2,000,000 clones, around 93% of them seen just once. Study observations and caveats: Sample collection involved blood only; tissue repertoires are likely different. The expectation was that sequencing depth would affect clonotype sharing among donors.

CD8 cells classed as naive were CD45RO-negative and positively selected for CCR7, excluding terminally differentiated effector memory CD45RA+ cells. The sequenced material came from naive CD8+ T cells from PBMCs. This sequence was found in a man aged 18 to 35 in good health. Some clones in this sample may be carry-over from other donors' samples. The V and J genes are TRBV7-9 and TRBJ2-1; the D gene is possibly TRBD2 (6 bases). The CDR3 loop is CASSLTSGRNNEQFF. DNA of the CDR3: TGTGCCAGCAGCTTGACTAGTGGTCGCAACAATGAGCAGTTCTTC.